This TCR beta chain comes out of a study of regulatory T cells in long-lasting Graves disease. General study results and limits: Those with persistent Graves' had less TCR diversity than newly diagnosed patients.

The authors built TCR beta libraries using iRepertoire HTBI primers and Arm-PCR of CDR3 regions. TCRdb reanalysed the multiplex PCR reads using MiXCR and keeps one entry per CDR3 protein. The table lists roughly 560,000 distinct CDR3 sequences, 9.5% to 15% of them singletons. With regard to this clonotype: Its antigen is currently unknown.

The CDR3 extends over 13 amino acids. V shed 7 bases and J shed 8 bases, with 17 bases lying between them. CDR1 is MNHNS, CDR2 SASEGT, per germline. Time point indicated: newly diagnosed GD, antithyroid drugs for less than 3 months. PBMC-derived RNA was used for the TCR library. Another study also made use of these data, one on T cells in Graves' hyperthyroidism and ophthalmopathy. That report adds: In simple terms, a model built on 13 V-J features told ophthalmopathy apart from stable hyperthyroidism.

This TCR was recovered from a woman aged 30 to 39 with Graves disease. The specimen was peripheral blood mononuclear cells (PBMCs), collected at new diagnosis, from a patient treated with antithyroid drugs. V gene TRBV6-1 combines with J gene TRBJ1-1, with D possibly matching TRBD1 (5 bases). The CDR3 sequence is CASKRGGAREAFF. In DNA form, the CDR3 reads TGTGCCAGCAAAAGGGGAGGGGCACGCGAAGCTTTCTTT.